The 10 T cell receptor beta chains given below trace back to one sample, sequenced in a study of blood T cell repertoires in COVID-19. Generated by immunoSEQ multiplex PCR, the TCRdb table keeps only in-frame clones and is missing some. Of fewer than 400,000 clones in the sample, around 85% are singletons; the top ten hold 3.5% to 4%. Material: peripheral blood. These TCRs come from a woman aged 18-29 years with acute or convalescent COVID-19.

The chain combines TRBV19 with TRBJ1-1, with D perhaps TRBD1 (5 bases). Germline CDR1 LNHDA, CDR2 SQIVND (reference sequence). V lost 2 bases and J 3 bases, leaving 7 bases between the germline ends. The CDR3 runs to 13 residues. CDR3 region: CASSIRQYTEAFF. The CDR3 DNA reads as TGTGCCAGTAGTATAAGACAGTACACTGAAGCTTTCTTT. Looking up the rest from reference TRBV19 and TRBJ1-1 gives the full variable domain: DGGITQSPKYLFRKEGQNVTLSCEQNLNHDAMYWYRQDPGQGLRLIYYSQIVNDFQKGDIAEGYSVSREKKESFPLTVTSAQKNPTAFYLCASSIRQYTEAFFGQGTRLTVV.

The chain couples TRBV3-1 (or the pseudogene TRBV3-2) to TRBJ2-5; D is unresolved. V was shortened by 4 bases and J by 5 bases, with 20 bases between the two germline ends. Germline lookup yields CDR1 LGHDT and CDR2 YNNKEL (reference sequence). The CDR3 consists of 16 residues. The CDR3 region is CASSPNSVEEEETQYF. CDR3 nucleotide sequence: TGTGCCAGCAGCCCAAACTCCGTGGAAGAGGAGGAGACCCAGTACTTC.

The chain is built from TRBV5-8 and TRBJ2-7, with 10 bases that match TRBD2. CDR1 SGHTS and CDR2 YDEGEE come from the germline V gene. The CDR3 runs 16 residues. J lost 0 bases, V lost 3 bases, and 6 bases had no gene match. The CDR3: CASSSGLAIPSYEQYF. The CDR3 DNA reads TGTGCCAGCAGCTCGGGACTAGCGATACCCTCCTACGAGCAGTACTTC. Together with reference TRBV5-8 and TRBJ2-7, the CDR3 gives the full variable domain: EAGVTQSPTHLIKTRGQQATLRCSPISGHTSVYWYQQALGLGLQFLLWYDEGEERNRGNFPPRFSGRQFPNYSSELNVNALELEDSALYLCASSSGLAIPSYEQYFGPGTRLTVT.

This sequence joins TRBV7-9 and TRBJ1-2; D uncertain. V lost 0 bases and J 6 bases, leaving 14 bases between the germline ends. CDR1 is SEHNR and CDR2 is FQNEAQ in the germline V gene (reference sequence). The CDR3 is 15 residues long. The CDR3 DNA reads TGTGCCAGCAGCTTAGCGATCCAGGTCGTTCATGGCTACACCTTC. This encodes CASSLAIQVVHGYTF.

The chain is built from TRBV28 and TRBJ2-7; 9 nucleotides match TRBD2. The CDR3 loop spans 15 amino acids. The germline CDR1 and CDR2 sequences are MDHEN and SYDVKM. Trimming cost V 2 bases and J 7 bases; bases outside gene matches: 9. CDR3 amino acids: CASSLRLAGTGEQYF. DNA of the CDR3: TGTGCCAGCAGTTTACGCCTAGCGGGGACTGGGGAGCAGTACTTC.

The gene calls are TRBV5-1 and TRBJ1-1, with 9 bases fitting TRBD1. Germline CDR1 reads SGHRS; CDR2 reads YFSETQ. The CDR3 runs to 15 residues. V shed 5 bases, J shed 4 bases, and the junction held 9 bases outside the gene matches. The CDR3 DNA follows: TGCGCCAGCAGAAACCGAACAGGGGGCCTCACTGAAGCTTTCTTT. Translation gives CASRNRTGGLTEAFF.

The rearrangement uses TRBV7-2 and TRBJ2-5; D gene unclear. The CDR3 runs 13 residues. Trimming took 0 bases from V and 5 from J, leaving 7 bases between them. CDR1 SGHTA and CDR2 FQGNSA come from the germline V gene. The CDR3 DNA reads TGTGCCAGCAGCTTAGCGCGTCGGGAGACCCAGTACTTC. Translation gives CASSLARRETQYF. Using reference TRBV7-2 and TRBJ2-5 for the parts outside the CDR3, the full variable domain is GAGVSQSPSNKVTEKGKDVELRCDPISGHTALYWYRQSLGQGLEFLIYFQGNSAPDKSGLPSDRFSAERTGGSVSTLTIQRTQQEDSAVYLCASSLARRETQYFGPGTRLLVL.

This rearrangement joins TRBV7-9 to TRBJ1-4, with 10 bases lining up with TRBD1. The CDR3 is made up of 16 amino acids. Trimming removed 5 bases from V and 2 bases from J; junction bases left unmatched: 5. Germline V gives CDR1 SEHNR, CDR2 FQNEAQ (reference sequence). CDR3 residues: CASSPDRGTTNEKLFF. Here the CDR3 DNA reads TGTGCCAGCAGCCCGGACAGGGGGACCACTAATGAAAAACTGTTTTTT. Together with reference TRBV7-9 and TRBJ1-4, the CDR3 gives the full variable domain: DTGVSQNPRHKITKRGQNVTFRCDPISEHNRLYWYRQTLGQGPEFLTYFQNEAQLEKSRLLSDRFSAERPKGSFSTLEIQRTEQGDSAMYLCASSPDRGTTNEKLFFGSGTQLSVL.

The V call is TRBV29-1, the J call TRBJ2-5; D is undetermined. This CDR3 region has 14 residues. The germline CDR1 and CDR2 sequences are SQVTM and ANQGSEA. The V end was cut by 1 base, the J end by 2 bases, with 11 bases between. In DNA form, the CDR3 reads TGCAGCGTTGAAGTCCCCGGAGCACAAGAGACCCAGTACTTC. Protein product: CSVEVPGAQETQYF.

This rearrangement joins TRBV18 to TRBJ2-7, with TRBD1 matching over 10 bases. V shed 8 bases and J 3 bases; nucleotides not matched to a gene: 4. Germline V gene sequence: CDR1 KGHSH, CDR2 LQKENI. The CDR3 covers 13 residues. The CDR3 loop is CASRQGADYEQYF. In DNA, the CDR3 is TGTGCCAGCCGACAGGGGGCGGACTACGAGCAGTACTTC.